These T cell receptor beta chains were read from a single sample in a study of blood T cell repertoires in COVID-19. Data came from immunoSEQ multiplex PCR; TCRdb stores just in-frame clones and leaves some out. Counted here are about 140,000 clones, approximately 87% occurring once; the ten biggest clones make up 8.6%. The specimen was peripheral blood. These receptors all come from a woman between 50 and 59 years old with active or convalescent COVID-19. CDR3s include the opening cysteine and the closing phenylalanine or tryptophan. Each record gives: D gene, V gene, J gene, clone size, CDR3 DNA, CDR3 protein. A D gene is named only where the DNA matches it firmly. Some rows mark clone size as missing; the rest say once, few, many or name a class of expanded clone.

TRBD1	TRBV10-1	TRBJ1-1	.	TGCGCCAGCCTCCTGGCCCGGACAGGGGGCGCTGGGGCCTTGAGGGCTTTCTTT	CASLLARTGGAGALRAFF
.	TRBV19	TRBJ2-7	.	TGTGCCAGTAGTGTGACAAGTGCCTACGAGCAGTACTTC	CASSVTSAYEQYF
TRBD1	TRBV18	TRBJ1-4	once	TGTGCCAGCTCACTCCAAGGGACAGGCGGTGAAAAACTGTTTTTT	CASSLQGTGGEKLFF
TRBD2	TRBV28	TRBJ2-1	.	TGTGCCAGCCACCTAGCGGGAGGGAGGAATGAGCAGTTCTTC	CASHLAGGRNEQFF
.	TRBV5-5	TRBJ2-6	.	TGTGCCAGCAGCTTGACAGGGACTGGGGCCAACGTCCTGACTTTC	CASSLTGTGANVLTF
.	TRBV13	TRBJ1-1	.	TGTGCCAGCAGCTTAAGGCAGGGGCGGATTCTGACTGAAGCTTTCTTT	CASSLRQGRILTEAFF
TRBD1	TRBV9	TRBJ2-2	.	TGTGCCAGCAGCCCCCGTCCCGGGACAGGGACCGGGGAGCTGTTTTTT	CASSPRPGTGTGELFF
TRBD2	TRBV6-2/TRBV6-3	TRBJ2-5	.	TGTGCCAGCAGTTTCGGGGACTACCCCCGGGAGACCCAGTACTTC	CASSFGDYPRETQYF
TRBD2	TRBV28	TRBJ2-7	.	TGTGCCAGCAGTGTACTAGCGGGAAGGGTCGAGCAGTACTTC	CASSVLAGRVEQYF
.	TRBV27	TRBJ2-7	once	TGTGCCAGCAGTCCGTACCGCGGGGACGAGCAGTACTTC	CASSPYRGDEQYF
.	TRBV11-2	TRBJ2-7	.	TGTGCCAGCAGCTTATCCTCTAAATCCTACGAGCAGTACTTC	CASSLSSKSYEQYF
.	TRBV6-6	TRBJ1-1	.	TGTGCCAGCAGAAACGGTGGGGGCGGGAGTTTAGGTGAAGCTTTCTTT	CASRNGGGGSLGEAFF
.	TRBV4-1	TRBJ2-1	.	TGCGCCAGCAGCCAAGCCGGGACTGCAAAGCAGTTCTTC	CASSQAGTAKQFF
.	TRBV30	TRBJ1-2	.	TGTGCCTGGATTGGGAGGACCCTTGGCGGCTACACCTTC	CAWIGRTLGGYTF
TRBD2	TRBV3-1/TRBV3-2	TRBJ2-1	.	TGTGCCAGCAGCCCCCGGACTAGCGGGAGTGGGACCTACAATGAGCAGTTCTTC	CASSPRTSGSGTYNEQFF
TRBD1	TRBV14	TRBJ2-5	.	TGTGCCAGCAGCCAAGATTTAGGAACAGGGGAAGAGACCCAGTACTTC	CASSQDLGTGEETQYF
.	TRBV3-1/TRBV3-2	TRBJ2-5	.	TGTGCCAGCAGCCAAGGGCGGGCCAACCAAGAGACCCAGTACTTC	CASSQGRANQETQYF
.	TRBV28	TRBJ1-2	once	TGTGCCAGCAGTTTCCCCTCCCCGGGACATCGTGGCTACACCTTC	CASSFPSPGHRGYTF
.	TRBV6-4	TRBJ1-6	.	TGTGCCAGCAGTGACTCGTTGCGAGGGGGTCCCAATTCACCCCTCCACTTT	CASSDSLRGGPNSPLHF
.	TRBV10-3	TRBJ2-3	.	TGTGCCATCAGTGAGAAGGGGGGGCGTTTATCAGATACGCAGTATTTT	CAISEKGGRLSDTQYF
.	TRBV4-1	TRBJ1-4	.	TGCGCCAGCAGCCAAGATCAGATGACAGGCAGTGAAAAACTGTTTTTT	CASSQDQMTGSEKLFF
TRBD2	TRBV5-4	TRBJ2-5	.	TGTGCCAGCAGCTTGGTGAGGTTAGCGGGAGGGAGCCTAGAGACCCAGTACTTC	CASSLVRLAGGSLETQYF
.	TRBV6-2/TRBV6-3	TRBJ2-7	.	TGTGCCAGCAGCCCACGGACAGAGACGTACGAGCAGTACTTC	CASSPRTETYEQYF
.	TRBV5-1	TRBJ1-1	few	TGCGCCAGCAGCTTAACGGGTAGGAGGGACACTGAAGCTTTCTTT	CASSLTGRRDTEAFF
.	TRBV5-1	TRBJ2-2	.	TGCGCCAGCAGCTTGGACGGGGGCACCGGGGAGCTGTTTTTT	CASSLDGGTGELFF